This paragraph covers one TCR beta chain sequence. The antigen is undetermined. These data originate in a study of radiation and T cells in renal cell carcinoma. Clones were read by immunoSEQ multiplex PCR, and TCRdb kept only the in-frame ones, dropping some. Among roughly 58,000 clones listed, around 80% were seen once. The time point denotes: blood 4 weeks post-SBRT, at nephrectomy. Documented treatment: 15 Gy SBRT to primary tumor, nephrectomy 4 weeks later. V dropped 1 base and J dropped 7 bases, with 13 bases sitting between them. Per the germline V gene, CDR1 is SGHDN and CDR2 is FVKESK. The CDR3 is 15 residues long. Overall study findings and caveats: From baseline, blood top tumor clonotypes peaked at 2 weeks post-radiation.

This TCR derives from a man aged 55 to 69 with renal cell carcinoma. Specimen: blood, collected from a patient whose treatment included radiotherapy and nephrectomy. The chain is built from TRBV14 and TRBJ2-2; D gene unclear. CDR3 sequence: CASSQGSWKFGELFF. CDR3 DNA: TGTGCCAGCAGCCAAGGAAGCTGGAAGTTCGGGGAGCTGTTTTTT.